A single T cell receptor (beta chain) is shown here with its context. The antigen is unknown. This specimen comes from a study of a mutant IDH1 vaccine in newly diagnosed glioma. Study summary: There were roughly 60% males and 37.5% females among treated patients, whose mean age was approximately 38 years. Patients previously underwent radiotherapy, temozolomide, or both, and most underwent both.

This sample's time point: week 11, during vaccination. The vaccine gave 300 ug of a 20-mer mutant IDH1 peptide subcutaneously per dose. This CDR3 region has 16 residues. Only in-frame clones appear in the TCRdb table, and some are missing; sequencing was by immunoSEQ multiplex PCR. The repertoire holds around 41,000 clones, roughly 84% seen once, with 2% to 2.5% in the top ten. This specimen consisted of PBMCs, obtained from a glioma patient whose treatment included an IDH1 peptide vaccine. V gene TRBV21-1 combines with J gene TRBJ1-1; the table's D call, TRBD1, has no DNA check behind it. TRBV21-1 is a pseudogene segment. This receptor was identified in a man in his forties with glioma. In DNA form, the CDR3 reads TGTGCCAGCAGCAACCCGAGACCGGGACAAAACACTGAAGCTTTCTTT. It encodes CASSNPRPGQNTEAFF.